Reported below is one T cell receptor beta chain. Its specificity is unknown. Genomic DNA (from each subset) was split evenly across several immunoSEQ plates. The data were produced by immunoSEQ multiplex PCR, yet TCRdb's version contains in-frame clones alone and is incomplete. The repertoire holds 550,000 to 650,000 clones, with approximately 96% as singletons. Naive CD8 cells lacked CD45RO and underwent positive selection for CCR7, leaving out terminally differentiated effector memory CD45RA+ cells. The data belong to a study of shared clonotypes between healthy human individuals. Study details: Donor composition was a couple of women and three men, aged 18 to 49.

Study results and caveats: Four donors held approximately 5% of naive CD4 clonotypes in common. Non-shared clonotypes showed lower generation probabilities than clonotypes common to all four donors.

With 4 bases removed from V and 6 bases from J, the gap between germline ends came to 16 bases. Germline V CDR1 and CDR2: SGHRS, YFSETQ. The CDR3 has 14 residues. The TCR originated in a woman in her twenties or thirties in good health. Sequencing input: naive CD8+ T cells sorted from blood. The chain joins TRBV5-1 to TRBJ1-2, with D possibly matching TRBD1 (5 bases). CDR3 sequence (DNA): TGCGCCAGCAGCACCGACAGCCAGGTAAATGGCTACACCTTC. Residues: CASSTDSQVNGYTF. Full variable domain (outside the CDR3, taken from reference TRBV5-1 and TRBJ1-2): KAGVTQTPRYLIKTRGQQVTLSCSPISGHRSVSWYQQTPGQGLQFLFEYFSETQRNKGNFPGRFSGRQFSNSRSEMNVSTLELGDSALYLCASSTDSQVNGYTFGSGTRLTVV.